This passage covers 26 T cell receptor beta chains from one sample sequenced in a study of PD-L1 blockade in urothelial cancer. Time point indicated: peripheral blood 6 weeks after treatment start. Profiled with immunoSEQ multiplex PCR; TCRdb holds only in-frame clones, not every one. The table includes about 110,000 clones, 91% detected once. Here the sequenced sample was PBMCs, taken around atezolizumab (anti-PD-L1) treatment. Receptor source: a man aged 55 to 69 with urothelial cancer.

This clone was found once. The rearrangement links TRBV19 to TRBJ1-2; no reliable D call. Per the germline V gene, CDR1 is LNHDA and CDR2 is SQIVND (reference sequence). With 1 base removed from V and 0 bases from J, the gap between germline ends came to 6 bases. This CDR3 has 14 amino acids. The CDR3: CASSIGTANYGYTF. DNA for the CDR3: TGTGCCAGTAGTATAGGAACAGCTAACTATGGCTACACCTTC.

The chain employs TRBV11-2 and TRBJ2-5; D gene ambiguous. Trimming shortened V by 4 bases and J by 2 bases, and 2 bases separated the two germline ends. This CDR3 spans 11 amino acids. Germline V gene sequence: CDR1 SGHAT, CDR2 FQNNGV. CDR3 amino acids: CASSSQETQYF. CDR3 in DNA: TGTGCCAGCAGCTCGCAAGAGACCCAGTACTTC.

This clone showed up just once. The rearrangement links TRBV11-2 to TRBJ2-3; 7 bases fit TRBD2. The V and J ends lost 8 bases and 2 bases, in that order; junction bases with no gene match: 13. Germline V gene lookup returns CDR1 SGHAT and CDR2 FQNNGV. This CDR3 region has 16 residues. The CDR3 sequence: CASDTSAGFVTDTQYF. CDR3 sequence (DNA): TGTGCCAGCGATACTAGCGCGGGATTCGTCACAGATACGCAGTATTTT.

The rearrangement joins TRBV6-5 to TRBJ1-4, with a tentative D call TRBD1 (5 bases). This CDR3 spans 14 amino acids. CDR1 is MNHEY and CDR2 is SVGAGI in the germline V gene. V was cut by 6 bases and J by 1 base, with 9 bases left in between. The CDR3 is CASSRQRTNEKLFF. The CDR3 DNA follows: TGTGCCAGCAGCCGACAGAGAACTAATGAAAAACTGTTTTTT.

This clone was picked up many times. The chain combines TRBV10-3 with TRBJ1-5; perhaps TRBD1 as D (5 bases). From germline, CDR1 is ENHRY and CDR2 SYGVKD. V shed 7 bases and J shed 4 bases, with 11 bases lying between them. The CDR3 length is 13 residues. CDR3 loop: CAINPDSNQPQHF. DNA of the CDR3: TGTGCCATCAACCCAGACAGTAATCAGCCCCAGCATTTT.

The CDR3 DNA is TGCAGCGCCCGGCGGACAGGGGGAATTTATTGGCATCCGCTCTGGGAGCAGTACTTC. Protein product: CSARRTGGIYWHPLWEQYF. The V and J genes are TRBV29-1 and TRBJ2-7; 10 bases line up with TRBD1. J lost 7 bases, V lost 7 bases, and 28 bases had no gene match. The CDR3 sequence is 19 residues long. Germline V lookup: CDR1 SQVTM, CDR2 ANQGSEA.

The chain carries TRBV6-5 and TRBJ1-1; 8 positions match TRBD1. The J segment lost 0 bases and the V segment lost 6 bases, leaving 0 bases of the junction unmatched. The CDR3 is 13 residues long. From germline, CDR1 is MNHEY and CDR2 SVGAGI. The DNA of the CDR3 is TGTGCCAGCAGGACAGGGGTGAACACTGAAGCTTTCTTT. Protein product: CASRTGVNTEAFF.

The chain employs TRBV2 and TRBJ1-2, with a weak D call TRBD1 (5 bases). V dropped 4 bases and J dropped 4 bases, with 13 bases sitting between them. CDR1 is SNHLY and CDR2 is FYNNEI in the germline V gene. CDR3 length: 14 residues. The CDR3 spells CASSAQGRSYGYTF. For the CDR3, the DNA is TGTGCCAGCAGTGCGCAGGGTAGGAGCTATGGCTACACCTTC. The full variable domain, its missing parts supplied by reference TRBV2 and TRBJ1-2, is EPEVTQTPSHQVTQMGQEVILRCVPISNHLYFYWYRQILGQKVEFLVSFYNNEISEKSEIFDDQFSVERPDGSNFTLKIRSTKLEDSAMYFCASSAQGRSYGYTFGSGTRLTVV.

In this sample, this clone turned up once. This sequence joins TRBV4-3 and TRBJ1-1; TRBD1 matches at 9 bases. CDR3 size: 16 residues. Germline V gene sequence: CDR1 LGHNA, CDR2 YSLEER. V gave up 4 bases and J gave up 3 bases; unmatched junction bases: 9. DNA for the CDR3: TGCGCCAGCAGCCTAACCCCGGGACAGGGATACACTGAAGCTTTCTTT. The encoded protein is CASSLTPGQGYTEAFF.

This clone is a singleton in its sample. This chain links TRBV2 with TRBJ2-1; tentative D call: TRBD2 (5 bases). Germline V gene lookup returns CDR1 SNHLY and CDR2 FYNNEI. V dropped 4 bases and J dropped 7 bases, with 14 bases sitting between them. The CDR3 sequence is 14 residues long. CDR3 residues: CASSADRGGNEQFF. CDR3 DNA sequence: TGTGCCAGCAGTGCAGACCGAGGAGGTAATGAGCAGTTCTTC. The complete variable domain, with remaining parts taken from reference TRBV2 and TRBJ2-1, reads EPEVTQTPSHQVTQMGQEVILRCVPISNHLYFYWYRQILGQKVEFLVSFYNNEISEKSEIFDDQFSVERPDGSNFTLKIRSTKLEDSAMYFCASSADRGGNEQFFGPGTRLTVL.

In this sample, this clone turned up once. This chain uses TRBV19 with TRBJ1-2, with TRBD1 identical over 8 bases. The germline gives CDR1 LNHDA, CDR2 SQIVND (reference sequence). Losses at the gene ends were 9 bases for V and 6 bases for J; bases not matched to a gene: 12. The CDR3 covers 14 residues. For the CDR3, the DNA is TGTGCCAGCAACTCACAGGGGGTAGTGGATGGCTACACCTTC. Its translation is CASNSQGVVDGYTF.

The chain uses TRBV28 and TRBJ2-7; TRBD2 matches 8 bases. The CDR3 sequence is 15 residues long. The J segment lost 5 bases and the V segment lost 4 bases, leaving 10 bases of the junction unmatched. In germline, CDR1 is MDHEN, CDR2 SYDVKM. The CDR3 sequence: CASSSGSSGSNEQYF. CDR3 DNA: TGTGCCAGCAGTTCAGGCTCCAGCGGGAGCAACGAGCAGTACTTC. The full variable domain, completed using reference TRBV28 and TRBJ2-7, is DVKVTQSSRYLVKRTGEKVFLECVQDMDHENMFWYRQDPGLGLRLIYFSYDVKMKEKGDIPEGYSVSREKKERFSLILESASTNQTSMYLCASSSGSSGSNEQYFGPGTRLTVT.

CDR3 loop: CASKLAGTTGELFF. DNA of the CDR3: TGTGCCAGCAAGCTAGCGGGGACCACCGGGGAGCTGTTTTTT. The chain recombines TRBV7-3 with TRBJ2-2; 9 bases are shared with TRBD2. The CDR3 loop spans 14 amino acids. Germline lookup yields CDR1 SGHTA and CDR2 FQGTGA. Germline trimming cut 7 bases from V and 4 bases from J; bases unmatched to any gene: 4.

The J gene is TRBJ2-2, the V gene TRBV4-2, with TRBD2 matching 7 bases. Germline V CDR1 and CDR2: LGHNA, YNFKEQ. V dropped 5 bases and J dropped 7; count of bases not matched to a gene: 16. The CDR3 contains 17 residues. CDR3 nucleotide sequence: TGTGCCAGCAGCTACTCCGGGGGAGGGAGAAGAAGCGGGGAGCTGTTTTTT. It translates to CASSYSGGGRRSGELFF.

V usage is TRBV7-2 and J usage is TRBJ2-1, with 14 bases matching TRBD2. With 1 base clipped from V and 9 bases from J, the junction kept 2 bases outside the gene matches. Germline V CDR1 and CDR2: SGHTA, FQGNSA. CDR3 length: 15 amino acids. In nucleotides, the CDR3 is TGTGCCAGCAGCTTAGGCGGACTAGCGGGGGGTGAGCAGTTCTTC. Its translation is CASSLGGLAGGEQFF. The entire variable domain, with the rest obtained from reference TRBV7-2 and TRBJ2-1, is as follows: GAGVSQSPSNKVTEKGKDVELRCDPISGHTALYWYRQSLGQGLEFLIYFQGNSAPDKSGLPSDRFSAERTGGSVSTLTIQRTQQEDSAVYLCASSLGGLAGGEQFFGPGTRLTVL.

The chain couples TRBV7-2 to TRBJ2-7, with TRBD1 matching over 11 bases. V was pared by 5 bases and J by 2 bases, with 2 bases of the junction left unmatched. CDR3 length: 14 amino acids. Germline V gene lookup returns CDR1 SGHTA and CDR2 FQGNSA. This chain's CDR3 is CASSLDRGPYEQYF. The CDR3 region has the DNA TGTGCCAGCAGCCTGGACAGGGGGCCCTACGAGCAGTACTTC.

The V gene is TRBV6-6, the J gene TRBJ2-1; 13 bases map to TRBD2. The J segment lost 10 bases and the V segment lost 0 bases, leaving 3 bases of the junction unmatched. CDR1 and CDR2 (germline): MNHNY, SVGAGI (reference sequence). This CDR3 is 15 amino acids long. The CDR3 DNA is TGTGCCAGCAGTTACTCGACTAGCGGGGGGCTCGAGCAGTTCTTC. Translation gives CASSYSTSGGLEQFF.

This clone has just a few counts. The genes are TRBV5-4 and TRBJ1-2; no clear D. CDR1 is SGHNT and CDR2 is YYREEE in the germline V gene (reference sequence). The CDR3 loop spans 11 amino acids. Trimming pared 3 bases from V and 6 bases from J, leaving 6 bases between. CDR3 region: CASSSSDGYTF. The CDR3 DNA reads TGTGCCAGCAGCTCTAGCGATGGCTACACCTTC. Full variable domain (rest looked up from reference TRBV5-4 and TRBJ1-2): ETGVTQSPTHLIKTRGQQVTLRCSSQSGHNTVSWYQQALGQGPQFIFQYYREEENGRGNFPPRFSGLQFPNYSSELNVNALELDDSALYLCASSSSDGYTFGSGTRLTVV.

This chain links TRBV4-1 with TRBJ1-2, with 8 bases identical to TRBD1. V gave up 4 bases and J gave up 5 bases; unmatched junction bases: 15. Looked up from germline, CDR1 is MGHRA and CDR2 is YSYEKL. CDR3 size: 17 residues. For the CDR3, the DNA is TGCGCCAGCAGCCTTTCGCCTGGGACAGGAGGAGGTTATGGCTACACCTTC. Residues: CASSLSPGTGGGYGYTF.

The genes are TRBV4-3 and TRBJ2-7; D call uncertain. CDR3 size: 15 residues. The germline CDR1 and CDR2 sequences are LGHNA and YSLEER. Between the trimmed V and J ends, which lost 1 base and 3 bases, there was a span of 13 bases. CDR3 amino acids: CASSQGQRSDYEQYF. CDR3 DNA sequence: TGCGCCAGCAGCCAAGGACAACGTTCGGACTACGAGCAGTACTTC.

The V and J genes are TRBV10-3 and TRBJ2-7, with 7 positions matching TRBD1. The CDR3 extends over 16 amino acids. The trim removed 2 bases at V and 1 base at J, leaving 8 bases unmatched. CDR1 is ENHRY, CDR2 SYGVKD, per germline. CDR3 sequence: CAISEVRQGRSYEQYF. The CDR3 coding sequence is TGTGCCATCAGTGAGGTACGACAGGGAAGGTCCTACGAGCAGTACTTC.

This clone was detected only once. V gene TRBV7-2 combines with J gene TRBJ2-7, with unresolved D. Germline values: CDR1 SGHTA, CDR2 FQGNSA. Trimming removed 9 bases from V and 10 bases from J, with 19 bases in between. This CDR3 comprises 12 residues. The CDR3 reads CASSESASNQYF. CDR3 DNA: TGTGCCAGTTCGGAGAGCGCGTCAAATCAGTACTTC.

The chain couples TRBV11-1 to TRBJ2-1; D possibly corresponds to TRBD1 (5 bases). The length of the CDR3 is 16 residues. The ends were cut back, 2 bases at V and 5 bases at J, with 16 bases in the middle. Germline-derived CDR1 and CDR2 are SGHAT and FQDESV (reference sequence). DNA for the CDR3: TGTGCCAGCAGCTTACTTCCCCATCTAGGGGACAATGAGCAGTTCTTC. Protein: CASSLLPHLGDNEQFF.

The chain couples TRBV28 to TRBJ1-1; D not resolved. This CDR3 has 12 amino acids. Trimming removed 8 bases at V and 4 bases at J, with 11 bases between. Germline V gene data show CDR1 as MDHEN and CDR2 as SYDVKM. The CDR3 region has the DNA TGTGCCAGCCGCAAATACAGCACTGAAGCTTTCTTT. The encoded protein is CASRKYSTEAFF.

The chain joins TRBV11-2 to TRBJ1-1; D is perhaps TRBD1 (5 bases). Germline-derived CDR1 and CDR2 are SGHAT and FQNNGV. V was pared by 1 base and J by 1 base, with 13 bases between. The CDR3 has 16 residues. This CDR3 is CASSLGLGEWNTEAFF. As DNA, the CDR3 is TGTGCCAGCAGCTTAGGATTAGGGGAATGGAACACTGAAGCTTTCTTT.

This clone showed up just once. This chain connects TRBV9 to TRBJ1-3; D is unclear. The CDR3 consists of 15 residues. Germline CDR1 and CDR2: SGDLS and YYNGEE. Trimming pared 0 bases from V and 0 bases from J, leaving 7 bases between. In DNA form, the CDR3 reads TGTGCCAGCAGCGTAGAACAGACCTCTGGAAACACCATATATTTT. This sequence encodes CASSVEQTSGNTIYF.